This TCR beta chain was identified during a study of CD8 T cells in ankylosing spondylitis. The CDR3 is 14 residues long. Deletions cut 1 base from V and 6 bases from J, with 9 bases between. CDR1 LGHNA and CDR2 YNFKEQ come from the germline V gene. Findings and caveats of the study: As reported, disease-linked clones showed significant enrichment in matched ankylosing spondylitis synovial fluid. A motif of under 10 highly homologous TCR beta variants was seen as apparently characteristic of ankylosing spondylitis blood.

Generation of TCR beta libraries employed quantitative 5'-RACE incorporating molecular barcodes. TCRdb itself ran the 5' RACE reads through MiXCR, one entry per CDR3 protein. Here the sample spans roughly 100,000 distinct CDR3 sequences, under 30% being singletons. On this clonotype itself: Antigen unknown.

V is TRBV4-2 and J is TRBJ1-4; D gene ambiguous. The sequencing input was synovial fluid, either unsorted or a sorted T cell fraction (not recorded which). The sequence derives from a male donor with ankylosing spondylitis. The chain's CDR3 is CASSQVRGDEKLFF. The CDR3 DNA is TGTGCCAGCAGCCAAGTTCGCGGGGATGAAAAACTGTTTTTT.